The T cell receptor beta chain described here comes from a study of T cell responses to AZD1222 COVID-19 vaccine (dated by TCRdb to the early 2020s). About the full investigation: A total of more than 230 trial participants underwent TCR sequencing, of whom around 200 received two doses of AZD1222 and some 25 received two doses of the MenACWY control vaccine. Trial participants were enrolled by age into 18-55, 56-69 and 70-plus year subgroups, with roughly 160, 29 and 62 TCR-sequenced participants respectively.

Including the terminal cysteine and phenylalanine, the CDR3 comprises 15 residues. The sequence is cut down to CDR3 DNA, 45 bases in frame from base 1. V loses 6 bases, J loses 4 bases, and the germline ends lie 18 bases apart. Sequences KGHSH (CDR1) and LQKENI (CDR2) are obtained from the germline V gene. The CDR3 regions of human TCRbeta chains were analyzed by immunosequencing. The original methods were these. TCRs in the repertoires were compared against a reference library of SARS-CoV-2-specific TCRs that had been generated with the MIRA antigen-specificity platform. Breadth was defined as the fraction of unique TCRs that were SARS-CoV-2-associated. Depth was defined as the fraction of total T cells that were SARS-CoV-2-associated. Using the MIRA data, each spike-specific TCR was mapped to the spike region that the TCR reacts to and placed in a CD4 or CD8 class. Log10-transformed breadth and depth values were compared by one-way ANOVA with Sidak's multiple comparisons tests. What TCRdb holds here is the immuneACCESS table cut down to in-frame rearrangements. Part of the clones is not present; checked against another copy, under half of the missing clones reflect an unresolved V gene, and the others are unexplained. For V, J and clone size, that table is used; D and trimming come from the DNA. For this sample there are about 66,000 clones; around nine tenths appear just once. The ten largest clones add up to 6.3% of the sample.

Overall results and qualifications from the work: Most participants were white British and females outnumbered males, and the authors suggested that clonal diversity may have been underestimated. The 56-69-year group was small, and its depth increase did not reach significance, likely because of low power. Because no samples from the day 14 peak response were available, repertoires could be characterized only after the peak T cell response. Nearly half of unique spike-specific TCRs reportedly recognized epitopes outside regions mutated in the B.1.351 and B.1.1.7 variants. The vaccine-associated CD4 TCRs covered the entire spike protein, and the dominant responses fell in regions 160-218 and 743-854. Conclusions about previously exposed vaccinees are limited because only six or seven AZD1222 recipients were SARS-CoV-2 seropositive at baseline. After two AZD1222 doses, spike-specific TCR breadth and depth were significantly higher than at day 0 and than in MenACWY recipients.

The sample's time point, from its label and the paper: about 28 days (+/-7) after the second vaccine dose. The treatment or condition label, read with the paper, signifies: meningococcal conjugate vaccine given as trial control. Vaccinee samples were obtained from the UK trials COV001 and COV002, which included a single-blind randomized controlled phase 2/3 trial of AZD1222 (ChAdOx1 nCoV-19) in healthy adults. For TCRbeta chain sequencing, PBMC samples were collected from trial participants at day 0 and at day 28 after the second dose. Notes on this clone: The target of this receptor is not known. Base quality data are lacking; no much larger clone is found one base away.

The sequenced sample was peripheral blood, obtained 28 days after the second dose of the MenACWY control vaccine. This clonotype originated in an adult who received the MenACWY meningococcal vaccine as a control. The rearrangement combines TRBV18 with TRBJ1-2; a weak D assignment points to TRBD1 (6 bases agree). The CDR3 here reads CASSQGSGIGYGYTF. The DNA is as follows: TGTGCCAGCTCCCAGGGGTCGGGAATTGGCTATGGCTACACCTTC.